These 5 T cell receptor beta chains were all obtained from the same sample, sequenced in a study of T cell responses to AZD1222 COVID-19 vaccine. Method: immunoSEQ multiplex PCR; TCRdb's copy keeps in-frame clones and lacks some. The sample records roughly 270,000 clones, 90% to 95% being singletons. Sequencing used peripheral blood, obtained 28 days after the second AZD1222 dose. The receptors stem from an adult who received the AZD1222 COVID-19 vaccine.

The CDR3 DNA reads as TGTGCCAGCAGTGACCGCGGGACAGGGGGCCTCCACGAGCAGTACTTC. Translating it yields CASSDRGTGGLHEQYF. The chain uses TRBV6-1 and TRBJ2-7, with 12 bases aligning to TRBD1. CDR3 length: 16 residues. The germline V gene encodes CDR1 MNHNS and CDR2 SASEGT. Trimming removed 3 bases from V and 5 bases from J; junction bases left unmatched: 8.

This clone was counted a few times. The chain uses TRBV7-2 and TRBJ2-2; possibly TRBD1 or TRBD2 for D (5 bases each). Trimming pared 5 bases from V and 0 bases from J, leaving 10 bases between. This CDR3 has 15 amino acids. The V gene's germline CDR1 is SGHTA and CDR2 FQGNSA. The CDR3 here is CASSQGRANTGELFF. The CDR3 region has the DNA TGTGCCAGCAGCCAGGGACGCGCGAACACCGGGGAGCTGTTTTTT.

J is TRBJ2-4 and V is TRBV14; the match to TRBD1 covers 8 bases. CDR3 length: 18 residues. Trimming removed 0 bases from V and 0 bases from J; junction bases left unmatched: 7. Germline V gives CDR1 SGHDN, CDR2 FVKESK. The CDR3 DNA follows: TGTGCCAGCAGCCAAGAAGGTTACAGGGGGTTAGCCAAAAACATTCAGTACTTC. Protein: CASSQEGYRGLAKNIQYF.

The rearrangement uses TRBV25-1 and TRBJ2-7, with 10 positions matching TRBD1. Germline V gene data show CDR1 as MGHDK and CDR2 as SYGVNS. J gave up 4 bases and V 6 bases, and 9 bases lay outside the gene matches. The CDR3 extends over 15 amino acids. As DNA, the CDR3 is TGTGCCAGCAGGCCCCGGGACAGGGGTCCTTACGAGCAGTACTTC. Protein: CASRPRDRGPYEQYF.

The genes are TRBV27 and TRBJ2-2, with 9 bases identical to TRBD2. Germline V CDR1 and CDR2: MNHEY, SMNVEV (reference sequence). Trimming took 6 bases from V and 8 from J; bases not matched to a gene: 7. The CDR3 contains 14 residues. The CDR3 region has the DNA TGTGCCAGCAGGCGCGGGGGGGCCGAGGGGGAGCTGTTTTTT. Translating gives CASRRGGAEGELFF.